This T cell receptor (beta chain) appears in the sequencing data of a study of cytomegalovirus exposure and HLA in healthy donors. The PCR made use of 60 Vbeta and 13 Jbeta primers. Assay used: immunoSEQ multiplex PCR; TCRdb lists only in-frame clones, some missing. The table records about 160,000 clones, approximately 81% of them present only once. This CDR3 contains 15 residues. J lost 4 bases, V lost 1 base, and 2 bases had no gene match. Germline CDR1 and CDR2: SEHNR and FQNEAQ (reference sequence). This clone was picked up a small number of times. This sequence originates from a female donor in good health and CMV-seronegative. The genes are TRBV7-9 and TRBJ1-5; 9 positions match TRBD1. The specimen sequenced was PBMCs. The CDR3 here is CASSLGDRANQPQHF. The CDR3 DNA is TGTGCCAGCAGCTTAGGGGACAGGGCTAATCAGCCCCAGCATTTT.